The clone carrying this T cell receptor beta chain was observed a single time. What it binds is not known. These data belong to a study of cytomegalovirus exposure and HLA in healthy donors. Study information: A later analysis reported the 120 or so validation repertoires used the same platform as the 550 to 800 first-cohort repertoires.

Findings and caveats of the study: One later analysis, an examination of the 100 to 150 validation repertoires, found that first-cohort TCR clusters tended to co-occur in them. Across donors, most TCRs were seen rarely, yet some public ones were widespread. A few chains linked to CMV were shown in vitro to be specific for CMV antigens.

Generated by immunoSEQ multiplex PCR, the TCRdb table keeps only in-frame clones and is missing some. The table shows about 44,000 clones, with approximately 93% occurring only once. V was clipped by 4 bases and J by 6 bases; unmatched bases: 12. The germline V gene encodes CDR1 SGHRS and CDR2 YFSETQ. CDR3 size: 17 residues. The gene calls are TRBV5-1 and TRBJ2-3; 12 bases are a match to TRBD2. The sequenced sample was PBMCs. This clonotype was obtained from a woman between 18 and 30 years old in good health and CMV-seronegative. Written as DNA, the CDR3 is TGCGCCAGCAGCCACCTAGCGGGAGGGCCAGTTTTTGATACGCAGTATTTT. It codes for CASSHLAGGPVFDTQYF.